This TCR beta chain is drawn from a study of blood T cell repertoires in COVID-19. Study context: Samples came from the United States, Italy and Spain, spanning acute and convalescent COVID-19. T cells, B-cell-depleted T cells, or PBMCs supplied cDNA or gDNA.

This clone was observed once. In the original analysis: It was from reference gene primer amplification that nucleated cell counts were estimated. The method was immunoSEQ multiplex PCR; TCRdb's version includes in-frame clones alone and lacks a portion of them. V and J calls and clone size are copied from that table; D and trimming were computed from the DNA. The table lists 310,000 or so clones, more than 85% of them singletons. Sequences were obtained from peripheral blood. The TCR originated in a man in his 70s with acute or convalescent COVID-19.

CDR3 sequence: CASSGSGSSYNEQFF. In DNA, the CDR3 is TGTGCCAGCAGTGGTAGCGGCAGCTCCTACAATGAGCAGTTCTTC. This chain connects TRBV2 to TRBJ2-1; D possibly corresponds to TRBD2 (6 bases). CDR1 and CDR2 (germline): SNHLY, FYNNEI. Deletions cut 4 bases from V and 0 bases from J, with 10 bases between. The CDR3 is 15 residues long.